Below are 28 T cell receptor beta chains sequenced from a single sample in a study of blood T cell repertoires in COVID-19. Data came from immunoSEQ multiplex PCR; TCRdb stores just in-frame clones and leaves some out. The table lists about 230,000 clones, around four fifths of them singletons. The specimen sequenced was peripheral blood. All receptors come from a woman between 70 and 85 years old with active or convalescent COVID-19.

The V call is TRBV2, the J call TRBJ2-3; a weak D match, TRBD2 (5 bases). There are 14 residues in the CDR3. Trimming left V 6 bases short and J 4 bases short, with 14 bases between. Germline V gene data show CDR1 as SNHLY and CDR2 as FYNNEI. In DNA form, the CDR3 reads TGTGCCAGCAGACAAAGCTATAGCGCAGATACGCAGTATTTT. Its protein is CASRQSYSADTQYF.

The genes are TRBV6-6 and TRBJ1-1; D perhaps matches TRBD1 (5 bases). Trimming removed 6 bases from V and 5 bases from J, with 13 bases in between. The CDR3 spans 13 residues. Germline assignment: CDR1 MNHNY and CDR2 SVGAGI (reference sequence). CDR3 protein: CASRTTGVTEAFF. DNA of the CDR3: TGTGCCAGCAGGACAACAGGTGTGACTGAAGCTTTCTTT.

On this clone itself: One end of the junction varies from germline; a read error may be responsible. The chain recombines TRBV5-1 with TRBJ2-3; 7 bases are a match to TRBD1. Germline values: CDR1 SGHRS, CDR2 YFSETQ. This CDR3 is 12 amino acids long. The CDR3 DNA follows: TGCGCCAGCAGCCTAGGGACAGCTACGCAGTATTTT. This translates into CASSLGTATQYF.

The rearrangement uses TRBV30 and TRBJ1-1; TRBD1 might be the D (5 bases). Trimming pared 0 bases from V and 3 bases from J, leaving 11 bases between. The CDR3 is 14 amino acids. CDR1 and CDR2 (germline): GTSNPN, SVGIG (reference sequence). CDR3 sequence (DNA): TGTGCCTGGAGTGTAAGGGTAGGGGACACTGAAGCTTTCTTT. Amino acid sequence: CAWSVRVGDTEAFF.

The rearrangement uses TRBV27 and TRBJ1-5; TRBD1 is a possible D gene (6 bases). The CDR3 contains 15 residues. Germline CDR1 and CDR2: MNHEY and SMNVEV (reference sequence). Trimming shortened V by 5 bases and J by 0 bases, and 11 bases separated the two germline ends. The CDR3 DNA follows: TGTGCCAGCAGTCCCTCGGACAGTAGCAATCAGCCCCAGCATTTT. Protein sequence: CASSPSDSSNQPQHF.

CDR3 sequence: CASSAGQGGLVGYTF. The CDR3 nucleotides read TGTGCCAGCAGCGCCGGACAGGGTGGATTGGTTGGCTACACCTTC. The chain has TRBV5-4 and TRBJ1-2; 8 nucleotides match TRBD1. CDR3 length: 15 residues. V dropped 4 bases and J dropped 7; count of bases not matched to a gene: 12. The V gene's germline CDR1 is SGHNT and CDR2 YYREEE (reference sequence).

CDR3 amino acids: CASSQSDLAAPNYGYTF. The CDR3, as DNA: TGTGCCAGCAGCCAATCCGACCTGGCGGCACCAAACTATGGCTACACCTTC. The chain recombines TRBV4-2 with TRBJ1-2; D ambiguous. This CDR3 region has 17 residues. V dropped 2 bases and J dropped 2 bases, with 18 bases sitting between them. Germline loops: CDR1 LGHNA, CDR2 YNFKEQ.

This chain connects TRBV11-2 to TRBJ2-5; 9 bases match TRBD2. Losses at the gene ends were 5 bases for V and 7 bases for J; bases not matched to a gene: 8. The germline V gene encodes CDR1 SGHAT and CDR2 FQNNGV. This CDR3 region has 14 residues. CDR3 DNA: TGTGCCAGCAGCCCATTAGCGGGAGTGGTGACCCAGTACTTC. The encoded protein is CASSPLAGVVTQYF.

CDR3 residues: CASSTTGGGYTF. CDR3 in DNA: TGTGCCAGTAGTACGACAGGGGGCGGCTACACCTTC. V is TRBV19 and J is TRBJ1-2, with 10 positions matching TRBD1. Trimming removed 4 bases from V and 8 bases from J; junction bases left unmatched: 1. CDR3 size: 12 residues. Germline CDR1 is LNHDA and CDR2 is SQIVND (reference sequence).

This chain joins TRBV19 and TRBJ2-7; TRBD2 matches 10 bases. Germline assignment: CDR1 LNHDA and CDR2 SQIVND (reference sequence). J was trimmed by 7 bases and V by 6 bases; bases with no gene match: 9. This CDR3 is built from 14 residues. The CDR3 is CASSGLAALGEQYF. In DNA form, the CDR3 reads TGTGCCAGTAGCGGACTAGCGGCCTTAGGAGAGCAGTACTTC.

The chain has TRBV10-3 and TRBJ2-1, with a tentative D call TRBD2 (6 bases). Trimming took 11 bases from V and 0 from J, leaving 8 bases between them. The CDR3 has 12 residues. Germline V CDR1 and CDR2: ENHRY, SYGVKD. CDR3 protein: CAFGGSYNEQFF. The CDR3 DNA reads TGTGCCTTCGGGGGCTCCTACAATGAGCAGTTCTTC.

This chain joins TRBV10-3 and TRBJ1-6; 11 bases fit TRBD1. V trimming: 2 bases; J trimming: 5 bases; junction bases outside the gene matches: 5. The CDR3 has 17 residues. Germline V gives CDR1 ENHRY, CDR2 SYGVKD. CDR3 residues: CAISEHGTGGNNSPLHF. CDR3 DNA: TGTGCCATCAGTGAGCATGGGACAGGGGGAAATAATTCACCCCTCCACTTT.

The gene calls are TRBV5-1 and TRBJ2-7, with a weak D call TRBD2 (6 bases). Germline V gives CDR1 SGHRS, CDR2 YFSETQ. Trimming stripped 7 bases from V and 0 bases from J, with 14 bases between. The length of the CDR3 is 14 residues. The CDR3 sequence is CASRSRESSYEQYF. CDR3 nucleotides: TGCGCCAGCCGGTCGCGGGAAAGCTCCTACGAGCAGTACTTC.

The chain's CDR3 is CAWSVAETQYF. In DNA, the CDR3 is TGTGCCTGGAGTGTAGCGGAGACCCAGTACTTC. The chain combines TRBV30 with TRBJ2-5; the D is unclear. The CDR3 has 11 residues. The V end lost 0 bases, the J end lost 5 bases, and 4 bases lay between the germline ends. Germline-derived CDR1 and CDR2 are GTSNPN and SVGIG (reference sequence).

This clone was found once. The rearrangement uses TRBV5-1 and TRBJ2-2; D not resolved. This CDR3 comprises 14 residues. In germline, CDR1 is SGHRS, CDR2 YFSETQ. V gave up 0 bases and J gave up 1 base, with 4 bases separating them. The CDR3 bases are TGCGCCAGCAGCTTGGCGAGGAACACCGGGGAGCTGTTTTTT. Encoded protein: CASSLARNTGELFF.

This rearrangement joins TRBV7-9 to TRBJ1-1; D is uncertain. This CDR3 has 11 residues. Germline lookup yields CDR1 SEHNR and CDR2 FQNEAQ (reference sequence). V was pared by 4 bases and J by 11 bases, with 11 bases between. CDR3 nucleotide sequence: TGTGCCAGCAGCTCACCACAGAAGGCTTTCTTT. The encoded protein is CASSSPQKAFF.

The chain couples TRBV4-1 to TRBJ2-5, with TRBD2 identical over 13 bases. In germline, CDR1 is MGHRA, CDR2 YSYEKL. The CDR3 has 16 amino acids. V lost 5 bases, J lost 5 bases, and 8 bases stayed unmatched. The CDR3: CASSSGTSGMWETQYF. In DNA, the CDR3 is TGCGCCAGCAGCTCAGGGACTAGCGGGATGTGGGAGACCCAGTACTTC.

In this sample, this clone turned up a few times. This sequence joins TRBV12-2 and TRBJ2-7; TRBD1 is the table's D call, not checked against the DNA. TRBV12-2 is tagged as a pseudogene. The CDR3 totals 21 residues. The CDR3 sequence: CASRFFYPVLPDRRKGYEQYF. The CDR3 region has the DNA TGTGCAAGTCGCTTCTTCTACCCAGTACTTCCCGACAGGCGAAAGGGCTACGAGCAGTACTTC.

The V and J genes are TRBV3-1 (or the pseudogene TRBV3-2) and TRBJ2-7, with 9 bases matching TRBD2. V was pared by 2 bases and J by 5 bases, with 4 bases of the junction left unmatched. This CDR3 is 14 amino acids long. CDR1 LGHDT and CDR2 YNNKEL come from the germline V gene (reference sequence). Written as DNA, the CDR3 is TGTGCCAGCAGCCAATGGACTAGCGATCACGAGCAGTACTTC. Its translation is CASSQWTSDHEQYF.

The chain employs TRBV19 and TRBJ1-2; D is possibly TRBD1 (6 bases). The CDR3 consists of 13 residues. The ends were cut back, 3 bases at V and 8 bases at J, with 13 bases in the middle. Germline CDR1 reads LNHDA; CDR2 reads SQIVND (reference sequence). CDR3 in DNA: TGTGCCAGTAGTATGGTACAGGGTCGCGGCTACACCTTC. The encoded protein is CASSMVQGRGYTF.

Only a few counts were recorded for this clone. This rearrangement joins TRBV6-2 or TRBV6-3 to TRBJ1-5; tentatively, D is TRBD1 (5 bases). The CDR3 runs 15 residues. Germline V lookup: CDR1 MNHEY, CDR2 SVGEGT. The ends were cut back, 6 bases at V and 6 bases at J, with 18 bases in the middle. The CDR3 nucleotides are TGTGCCAGCAGCAAGGACACAGAGTTAGGTCAGCCCCAGCATTTT. This translates into CASSKDTELGQPQHF.

CDR3 sequence reads: CASSFRGSPTDTQYF. In DNA, the CDR3 is TGCGCCAGCAGCTTTCGGGGGAGTCCCACAGATACGCAGTATTTT. The V call is TRBV5-1, the J call TRBJ2-3; D may be TRBD2 (6 bases). The germline V and J ends were trimmed by 2 bases and 2 bases, with 12 bases remaining between them. The CDR3 has 15 amino acids. Germline V gene sequence: CDR1 SGHRS, CDR2 YFSETQ.

This clone has a handful of counts. V and J are TRBV10-3 and TRBJ1-6; weak D call: TRBD1 (5 bases). This CDR3 region has 12 residues. V lost 4 bases and J 12 bases, leaving 10 bases between the germline ends. Germline V gene data show CDR1 as ENHRY and CDR2 as SYGVKD. In DNA form, the CDR3 reads TGTGCCATCAGTGGGGGCGACAAACCCCTCCACTTT. Residues: CAISGGDKPLHF.

The chain couples TRBV2 to TRBJ2-1, with D maybe TRBD1 (5 bases). Looked up from germline, CDR1 is SNHLY and CDR2 is FYNNEI. The CDR3 contains 14 residues. V was shortened by 7 bases and J by 7 bases, with 17 bases between the two germline ends. The CDR3 spells CASTVVGSGNEQFF. CDR3 DNA sequence: TGTGCCAGCACGGTAGTCGGTTCAGGGAATGAGCAGTTCTTC.

The chain is built from TRBV5-1 and TRBJ1-1; 9 bases map to TRBD1. This CDR3 contains 19 residues. The J segment lost 2 bases and the V segment lost 0 bases, leaving 14 bases of the junction unmatched. Germline V CDR1 and CDR2: SGHRS, YFSETQ. CDR3 nucleotides: TGCGCCAGCAGCTTGGCCCACAGGGGGCGACTACCCCGAAACACTGAAGCTTTCTTT. It is translated as CASSLAHRGRLPRNTEAFF.

V and J are TRBV7-6 and TRBJ1-2; TRBD1 aligns across 8 bases. CDR3 length: 16 residues. Per germline, CDR1 SGHVS and CDR2 FNYEAQ. The J segment lost 3 bases and the V segment lost 1 base, leaving 7 bases of the junction unmatched. CDR3 in DNA: TGTGCCAGCAGCTTAGGAAGACAGGGGTATGACTATGGCTACACCTTC. It is translated as CASSLGRQGYDYGYTF.

V is TRBV18 and J is TRBJ2-5; 11 positions agree with TRBD1. Per the germline V gene, CDR1 is KGHSH and CDR2 is LQKENI. V shed 2 bases and J 4 bases; nucleotides not matched to a gene: 6. The CDR3 totals 16 residues. CDR3 nucleotide sequence: TGTGCCAGCTCACCAAGGACAGGGGGCTTTGGAGAGACCCAGTACTTC. Translating gives CASSPRTGGFGETQYF.

This rearrangement joins TRBV19 to TRBJ1-1, with 7 bases fitting TRBD1. Germline trimming cut 5 bases from V and 8 bases from J; bases unmatched to any gene: 8. Germline lookup yields CDR1 LNHDA and CDR2 SQIVND (reference sequence). The CDR3 loop spans 13 amino acids. The CDR3 protein is CASSYRDSPEAFF. The CDR3 DNA reads TGTGCCAGTAGTTACCGGGACAGCCCAGAAGCTTTCTTT.